The rows below give T cell receptor beta chains drawn from one sample of a study of T cell responses to AZD1222 COVID-19 vaccine. The protocol was immunoSEQ multiplex PCR, while the TCRdb copy is restricted to in-frame clones and leaves out a portion. The sample comprises some 150,000 clones, about 92% of which are singletons, and approximately 1.8% rests with the top ten. Sequencing was performed on peripheral blood, taken 28 days after the second AZD1222 dose. These receptors all stem from an adult who received the AZD1222 COVID-19 vaccine. CDR3s include the opening cysteine and the closing phenylalanine or tryptophan. Fields, in order: J gene, clone size, D gene, V gene, CDR3 DNA, CDR3 protein. The D gene is left open where the match is weak. Clone size, where shown, is once, few, many, or a class for clones that have expanded.

>TRBJ1-2|few|TRBD1|TRBV11-3
TGTGCCAGCAGCCGCCGGACAGGGGATCTCTATGGCTACACCTTC
CASSRRTGDLYGYTF
>TRBJ1-2|-|-|TRBV6-2/TRBV6-3
TGTGCCAGCAGTTACTCCAGGACGGAGCAAGGCTATGGCTACACCTTC
CASSYSRTEQGYGYTF
>TRBJ1-5|-|TRBD1|TRBV2
TGTGCCAGCAGGGAAGGCCGGGACAGGGCTAATCAGCCCCAGCATTTT
CASREGRDRANQPQHF
>TRBJ2-5|-|-|TRBV5-8
TGTGCCAGCAGCGTTACGGGCCGTAAAGAGACCCAGTACTTC
CASSVTGRKETQYF
>TRBJ1-5|-|-|TRBV21-1
TGTGCCAGCAGCAGGGACTATAGCAATCAGCCCCAGCATTTT
CASSRDYSNQPQHF
>TRBJ1-1|-|-|TRBV19
TGTGCCAGTAGTATCAAATACCGCATGAACACTGAAGCTTTCTTT
CASSIKYRMNTEAFF
>TRBJ1-1|-|-|TRBV12-2
TGTGCAAGTCGCTTAATGGGAGGCTACGGTAGCACTGAAGCTTTCTTT
CASRLMGGYGSTEAFF
>TRBJ1-2|-|-|TRBV6-5
TGTGCCAGCAGTTACTCCCCTCCTAACTATGGCTACACCTTC
CASSYSPPNYGYTF
>TRBJ1-4|-|-|TRBV5-3
TGTGCCAGAAGTCCAGAATCGCTTGCAACTAATGAAAAACTGTTTTTT
CARSPESLATNEKLFF
>TRBJ2-1|-|TRBD2|TRBV27
TGTGCCAGCAGTCTAGCGGGAGGCCTCTACAATGAGCAGTTCTTC
CASSLAGGLYNEQFF
>TRBJ1-2|-|-|TRBV11-2
TGTGCCAGCAGCTTCGCCTCTAACTATGGCTACACCTTC
CASSFASNYGYTF
>TRBJ2-4|-|-|TRBV5-4
TGTGCCAGCAGCTTGGACGCAAACATTCAGTACTTC
CASSLDANIQYF